This entry concerns a single T cell receptor beta chain. Its antigen remains unknown. These data are taken from a study of T cell responses to AZD1222 COVID-19 vaccine. Findings of the study overall: Repertoire samples came only from after the peak T cell response.

The table came from immunoSEQ multiplex PCR; TCRdb's copy has only in-frame clones and leaves some out. This sample has about 140,000 clones, with 80% to 95% found just once. This CDR3 has 11 amino acids. The chain joins TRBV21-1 to TRBJ2-5. TRBV21-1 is described as a pseudogene. The clonotype comes from an adult in good health. The source material was peripheral blood, sampled on day 0 of AZD1222 vaccination. The CDR3 spells CASSNGETQYF. CDR3 nucleotide sequence: TGTGCCAGCAGCAATGGAGAGACCCAGTACTTC.